This TCR beta chain was sequenced during a study of blood T cells in healthy people across ages (dated by TCRdb to between 2015 and 2017). General notes on the study: In model experiments, template switching captured about one uniquely barcoded TCR beta cDNA molecule for every two T cells. Donors were grouped into four age groups: young (average roughly 15 years), middle-aged (roughly 37), aged (approximately 67) and long-lived (82). The study analyzed two additional independent replicas of 1 million unique cDNA reads from the same blood draw for two donors, one aged 18 to 30 and one aged 80 or older. To avoid experimental bias, donors of different ages were distributed randomly across sequencing lanes. Using deep sequencing normalized with unique cDNA molecular identifiers, the study measured how TCR beta repertoire diversity changes with age. Points the paper makes about the study in general: Because donor CMV infection status was unknown, age-related changes in expanded clonotypes were potentially confounded. Because profiling used bulk unsorted PBMCs, naive and antigen-experienced compartments could not be compared conclusively. The percentage of naive T cells measured by flow cytometry correlated strongly with observed TCR beta diversity. Compared with the aged group, more naive CD4+ T cells, fewer expanded clones and increased TCR diversity were shown by the long-lived group, suggesting age selection. Estimates of total diversity based on one million sequenced T cells were regarded as lower bounds and as underestimates. Observed TCR beta diversity per million T cells fell roughly linearly with age, and a significant reduction was already apparent by age about 43.

The method was 5' RACE. Sequencing was carried out with an Illumina HiSeq 2500. The second PCR ran for about 6 to 11 cycles and used a J-beta primer mix along with a sample-barcoded 5' primer. A template-switch 5' adaptor carrying 12 random nucleotides introduced a unique molecular identifier onto each TCR beta cDNA molecule. Each sample yielded at least 2.5 million CDR3-containing paired-end reads. First-strand cDNA synthesis was performed from all RNA using the Mint cDNA synthesis kit, with priming by a TRBC-specific oligonucleotide. All cDNA was treated with uracil-DNA glycosylase and then went through a first 18-cycle PCR with the universal primers M1SS and BC2_uni_R. The authors' analysis ran thus. For normalization, 1 million high-quality reads, each with a distinct molecular identifier, were randomly selected from each sample. Reads with shared molecular identifiers were discarded instead of being binned into consensus sequences. MiTCR, with a Q25 quality threshold and the strictest error-elimination algorithm, was used for CDR3 identification, clonotype clustering and error correction. A nonparametric unseen species model using Euler transformation provided a lower-bound estimate of total TCR beta diversity. In-frame beta chains were kept once TCRdb had trimmed the public reads at Q25 with fastp and called clones with MiXCR. Each CDR3 protein gets just one entry, which takes the most common genes and DNA from the rows behind it. These V and J calls originate from TCRdb's pipeline instead of the authors' own analysis. The sample table holds 920,000 or so distinct CDR3 sequences, of which under 45% were seen once. The ten largest account for approximately 20% of the sample.

V ends up 1 base short and J 5 bases short, with an unmatched junction base count of 8. Counted from cysteine to phenylalanine, this CDR3 has 15 amino acids. The CDR3 DNA has 45 bases and is translated from base 1. CDR1 is given as DFQATT and CDR2 as SNEGSKA, both from the germline V gene (reference sequence). Donors were a few dozen systemically healthy Caucasian individuals from Russia aged roughly 6 to 90 years. Each donor gave about 9.7 milliliters of peripheral blood, drawn into EDTA-treated Vacutainer tubes. Ficoll-Paque density-gradient centrifugation was used to isolate PBMCs, with at least 6 million obtained per sample. Total RNA was extracted from PBMCs with Trizol reagent, with at least 6 micrograms obtained per sample. The percentages of naive CD45RAhigh/CD27high T cells were determined by flow cytometry on a PBMC aliquot from every donor. A word on this clonotype: Its cognate antigen has yet to be identified. No qualities accompany the bases; no much larger clone lies one base away.

Material for sequencing was blood. This receptor was taken from a woman aged 55-75 years in good health. The rearranged segments are TRBV20-1 and TRBJ2-1; TRBD1 agrees with 7 junctional bases. Here is the DNA: TGCAGTGCTAGAGGAGAGGGGGCTAGCCACAATGAGCAGTTCTTC. The translation is CSARGEGASHNEQFF.